This is a list of T cell receptor beta chains from one sample in a study of shared clonotypes between healthy human individuals. Data came from immunoSEQ multiplex PCR; TCRdb stores just in-frame clones and leaves some out. In the table there are fewer than 800,000 clones, roughly nine tenths of which are singletons. The material sequenced was naive CD8+ T cells sorted from blood. The receptors here all came from a man aged 30 to 39 in good health. The CDR3 runs from the conserved cysteine through the conserved F or W. D genes are given only for firm matches. Clone size is not always given. Where it is, it says once, few, many or a class for expanded clones.

TRBV6-1,few,TRBJ2-7,.,TGTGCCAGTTCGGACTTGGCCCCCTACGAGCAGTACTTC,CASSDLAPYEQYF
TRBV2,many,TRBJ2-7,.,TGTGCCAGCAGTGAATCGGGTGAGCAGTACTTC,CASSESGEQYF
TRBV7-8,.,TRBJ2-7,.,TGTGCCAGCAGCTTGAGGCTCTCCTACGAGCAGTACTTC,CASSLRLSYEQYF
TRBV13,many,TRBJ2-4,TRBD1,TGTGCCAGCAGCCCGACAGGGGGCGAAAACATTCAGTACTTC,CASSPTGGENIQYF
TRBV6-5,few,TRBJ2-5,.,TGTGCCAGCAGTTACTCTATCCCAGCCGGCCAAGAGACCCAGTACTTC,CASSYSIPAGQETQYF
TRBV5-4,.,TRBJ2-5,TRBD1,TGTGCCAGCAGCGGGGGACAGGGATTGGAGACCCAGTACTTC,CASSGGQGLETQYF
TRBV28,.,TRBJ2-7,.,TGTGCCAGCAGCCCCTCCGGCAGTTTGCATAATTACTTC,CASSPSGSLHNYF
TRBV7-6,once,TRBJ2-1,.,TGTGCCAGCAGCTTCAGACTAGTCGGCAACAATGAGCAGTTCTTC,CASSFRLVGNNEQFF
TRBV28,.,TRBJ2-7,TRBD1,TGTGCCAGCAGTTCTCCATATCAGGGGACAGGGGGGGCCGAGCAGTACTTC,CASSSPYQGTGGAEQYF
TRBV9,.,TRBJ2-1,.,TGTGCCAGCAGCGTAGGGAGCAATGAGCAGTTCTTC,CASSVGSNEQFF
TRBV5-5,.,TRBJ2-7,.,TGTGCCAGCAGCTTGGTGGAGTACGAGCAGTACTTC,CASSLVEYEQYF
TRBV10-2,.,TRBJ2-3,.,TGCGCCAGCTGGGGCTGGGACCCCCGTGGTACAGATACGCAGTATTTT,CASWGWDPRGTDTQYF
TRBV9,.,TRBJ2-7,.,TGTGCCAGCAGCGCGGGGTTAGGACAGTCCGCCTACGAGCAGTACTTC,CASSAGLGQSAYEQYF
TRBV10-3,.,TRBJ2-7,.,TGTGCCATCAGGGGCGGGGAGGGGGTACTTGCCGAGCAGTACTTC,CAIRGGEGVLAEQYF
TRBV11-2,few,TRBJ1-5,TRBD1,TGTGCCAGCAGCCCACAGGGGGCACATCAGCCCCAGCATTTT,CASSPQGAHQPQHF
TRBV9,once,TRBJ2-5,.,TGTGCCAGCAGCGTAGGGGGACAAACCCGAGAGACCCAGTACTTC,CASSVGGQTRETQYF